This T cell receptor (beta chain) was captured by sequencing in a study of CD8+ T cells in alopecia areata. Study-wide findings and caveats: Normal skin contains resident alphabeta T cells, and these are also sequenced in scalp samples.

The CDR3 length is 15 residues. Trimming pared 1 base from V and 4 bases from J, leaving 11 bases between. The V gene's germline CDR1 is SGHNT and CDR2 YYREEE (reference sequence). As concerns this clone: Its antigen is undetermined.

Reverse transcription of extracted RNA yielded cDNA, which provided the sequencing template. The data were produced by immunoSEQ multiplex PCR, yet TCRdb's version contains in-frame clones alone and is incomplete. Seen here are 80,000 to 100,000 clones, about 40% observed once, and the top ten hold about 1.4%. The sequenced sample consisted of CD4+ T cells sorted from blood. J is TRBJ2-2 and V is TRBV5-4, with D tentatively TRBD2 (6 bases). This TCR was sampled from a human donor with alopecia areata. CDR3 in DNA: TGTGCCAGCAGCTTGCGTTCCGGGGGCACCGGGGAGCTGTTTTTT. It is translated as CASSLRSGGTGELFF.